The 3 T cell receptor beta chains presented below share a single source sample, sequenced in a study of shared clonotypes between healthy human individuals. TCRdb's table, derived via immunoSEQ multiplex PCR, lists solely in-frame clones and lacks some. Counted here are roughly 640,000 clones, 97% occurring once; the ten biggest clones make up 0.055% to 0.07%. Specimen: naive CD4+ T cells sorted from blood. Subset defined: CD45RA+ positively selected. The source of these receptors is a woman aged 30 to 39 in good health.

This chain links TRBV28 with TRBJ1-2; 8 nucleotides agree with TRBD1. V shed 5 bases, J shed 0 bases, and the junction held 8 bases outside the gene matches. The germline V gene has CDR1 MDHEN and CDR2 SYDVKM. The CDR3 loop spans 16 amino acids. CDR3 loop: CASSRPSGGSNYGYTF. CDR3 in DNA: TGTGCCAGCAGTCGACCTTCAGGGGGCTCTAACTATGGCTACACCTTC.

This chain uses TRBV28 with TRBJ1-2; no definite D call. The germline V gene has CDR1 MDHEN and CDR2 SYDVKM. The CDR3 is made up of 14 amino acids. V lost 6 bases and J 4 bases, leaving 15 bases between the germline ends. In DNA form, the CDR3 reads TGTGCCAGCAGAGATCGGACGAGGACCTATGGCTACACCTTC. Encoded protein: CASRDRTRTYGYTF.

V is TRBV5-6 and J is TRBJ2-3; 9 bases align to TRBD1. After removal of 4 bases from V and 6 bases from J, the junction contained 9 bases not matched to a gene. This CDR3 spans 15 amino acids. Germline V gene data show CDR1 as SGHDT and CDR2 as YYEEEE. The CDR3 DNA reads TGTGCCAGCAGCCTAAGGACAGGGGCGGTGGATACGCAGTATTTT. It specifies CASSLRTGAVDTQYF.